The 32 T cell receptor beta chains reported below all come from one sample, sequenced in a study of response to subunit inactivated influenza vaccine. TCRdb re-called the RT-PCR reads with MiXCR, one entry per CDR3 protein. This table holds roughly 700,000 distinct CDR3 sequences, 11% to 15% found once. The sample in question was PBMCs from blood, obtained less than 15 days before vaccination. Receptors originate from a man aged 45-65 years who received an inactivated influenza vaccine.

A remark on this clonotype: This may be a read error, as it is one base from a much larger clone. This rearrangement joins TRBV9 to TRBJ2-5, with D perhaps TRBD1 (6 bases). This CDR3 has 14 residues. The V gene's germline CDR1 is SGDLS and CDR2 YYNGEE. V was pared by 3 bases and J by 0 bases, with 9 bases between. The chain's CDR3 is CASSAGTHQETQYF. Here the CDR3 DNA reads TGTGCCAGCAGCGCCGGGACACACCAAGAGACCCAGTACTTC.

The gene calls are TRBV12-3 or TRBV12-4 and TRBJ2-1; 7 positions agree with TRBD2. This CDR3 contains 13 residues. The junction had 7 bases not matched to a gene; V was cut back by 1 base and J by 13 bases. The CDR3 sequence is CASSLGGGAVQFF. CDR3 nucleotide sequence: TGTGCCAGCAGTTTAGGGGGGGGAGCGGTTCAGTTCTTC.

The rearrangement uses TRBV5-1 and TRBJ1-6, with D tentatively TRBD1 (5 bases). Germline V gives CDR1 SGHRS, CDR2 YFSETQ. The V end was cut by 4 bases, the J end by 7 bases, with 12 bases between. The length of the CDR3 is 14 residues. The CDR3 DNA reads as TGCGCCAGCAGCCAAGGGGCCTTAAATTCACCCCTCCACTTT. Its translation is CASSQGALNSPLHF.

The chain recombines TRBV28 with TRBJ2-3; D remains ambiguous. The germline gives CDR1 MDHEN, CDR2 SYDVKM. The CDR3 has 14 residues. V was clipped by 1 base and J by 6 bases, with 11 bases between them. The CDR3 coding sequence is TGTGCCAGCAGTTTATATACCAATTCGGATACGCAGTATTTT. Protein sequence: CASSLYTNSDTQYF.

This chain uses TRBV20-1 with TRBJ1-1; the D is unclear. The CDR3 is 14 amino acids. V lost 0 bases and J lost 4, with 12 bases in between. The germline CDR1 and CDR2 sequences are DFQATT and SNEGSKA (reference sequence). The CDR3 loop is CSARDNGMGTEAFF. The CDR3 region has the DNA TGCAGTGCTAGAGATAATGGGATGGGCACTGAAGCTTTCTTT.

This clonotype was counted only a few times. The chain joins TRBV7-8 to TRBJ2-2; 9 bases agree with TRBD2. The junction had 9 bases not matched to a gene; V was cut back by 7 bases and J by 6 bases. CDR1 and CDR2 (germline): SGHVS, FQNEAQ. This CDR3 has 15 residues. Here the CDR3 DNA reads TGTGCCAGCATTGGAGCGGGAGGAATGGCCGGGGAGCTGTTTTTT. This translates into CASIGAGGMAGELFF.

This clonotype was seen only a few times. The V call is TRBV6-1, the J call TRBJ2-3; tentatively, D is TRBD2 (5 bases). Germline V gene sequence: CDR1 MNHNS, CDR2 SASEGT. The V end lost 1 base, the J end lost 0 bases, and 8 bases lay between the germline ends. This CDR3 comprises 15 residues. The CDR3 is CASSEVEGSTDTQYF. The CDR3 region has the DNA TGTGCCAGCAGTGAAGTTGAGGGTAGCACAGATACGCAGTATTTT.

This clonotype occurred a few times. The chain joins TRBV6-5 to TRBJ1-6; the D gene is possibly TRBD1 (6 bases). The germline gives CDR1 MNHEY, CDR2 SVGAGI. Trimming stripped 7 bases from V and 2 bases from J, with 15 bases between. The CDR3 is 16 amino acids. In DNA form, the CDR3 reads TGTGCCAGCACTTCACAGGGAAACGCCTATAATTCACCCCTCCACTTT. Translating it yields CASTSQGNAYNSPLHF.

This clonotype was recorded at least ten times. The chain recombines TRBV6-5 with TRBJ2-5; the match to TRBD2 covers 9 bases. J gave up 2 bases and V 0 bases, and 1 base lay outside the gene matches. The length of the CDR3 is 15 residues. CDR1 and CDR2 from the germline V gene are MNHEY and SVGAGI. CDR3 bases: TGTGCCAGCAGTTACTCTAGCGGGGGACAAGAGACCCAGTACTTC. Protein sequence: CASSYSSGGQETQYF.

This chain uses TRBV29-1 with TRBJ2-2; D is unresolved. This CDR3 is 14 amino acids long. Germline assignment: CDR1 SQVTM and CDR2 ANQGSEA. With 7 bases removed from V and 3 bases from J, the gap between germline ends came to 15 bases. CDR3 sequence (DNA): TGCAGCGGCTCATCCGGGTTGGACACCGGGGAGCTGTTTTTT. Translated: CSGSSGLDTGELFF.

This chain joins TRBV5-1 and TRBJ2-2; 7 bases fit TRBD1. Trimming removed 4 bases from V and 4 bases from J; junction bases left unmatched: 4. The CDR3 extends over 14 amino acids. Germline CDR1 is SGHRS and CDR2 is YFSETQ. Here the CDR3 reads CASSPGQPTGELFF. DNA for the CDR3: TGCGCCAGCAGCCCGGGACAGCCCACCGGGGAGCTGTTTTTT.

Ten or more counts support this clonotype. The chain is built from TRBV7-2 and TRBJ2-4, with a possible D match to TRBD1 (8 bases). The CDR3 has 15 amino acids. Looked up from germline, CDR1 is SGHTA and CDR2 is FQGNSA. Trimming shortened V by 3 bases and J by 8 bases, and 17 bases separated the two germline ends. The DNA for the CDR3 is TGTGCCAGCAGCTTTACCTACAGGGGGGGAGACATTCAGTACTTC. Amino acid sequence: CASSFTYRGGDIQYF.

This clonotype has a handful of counts. The rearrangement uses TRBV28 and TRBJ2-7; possibly TRBD1 for D (6 bases). The germline V gene has CDR1 MDHEN and CDR2 SYDVKM. V was trimmed by 8 bases and J by 0 bases, leaving 14 bases between them. CDR3 length equals 14 residues. CDR3 region: CASGSRDISYEQYF. As DNA, the CDR3 is TGTGCCAGCGGGTCCCGGGACATCTCCTACGAGCAGTACTTC.

There are a few counts of this clonotype. The chain uses TRBV20-1 and TRBJ1-4, with TRBD1 as a possible D gene (5 bases). Trimming removed 0 bases at V and 13 bases at J, with 15 bases between. The CDR3 contains 13 residues. Germline CDR1 DFQATT, CDR2 SNEGSKA (reference sequence). The CDR3, as DNA: TGCAGTGCTAGAGAGCGGCAGGTGAGGGGACTGTTTTTT. The encoded protein is CSARERQVRGLFF.

The chain combines TRBV2 with TRBJ1-1, with D perhaps matching TRBD1 (6 bases). The germline gives CDR1 SNHLY, CDR2 FYNNEI. The CDR3 totals 14 residues. Trimming cost V 7 bases and J 7 bases, with 19 bases left between them. The chain's CDR3 is CASTGGGLELEAFF. The DNA of the CDR3 is TGTGCCAGCACCGGAGGGGGTTTGGAACTTGAAGCTTTCTTT. Using reference TRBV2 and TRBJ1-1 for the parts outside the CDR3, the full variable domain is EPEVTQTPSHQVTQMGQEVILRCVPISNHLYFYWYRQILGQKVEFLVSFYNNEISEKSEIFDDQFSVERPDGSNFTLKIRSTKLEDSAMYFCASTGGGLELEAFFGQGTRLTVV.

This clonotype was detected only a few times. The chain joins TRBV7-2 to TRBJ2-1; 10 nucleotides match TRBD1. The length of the CDR3 is 15 residues. Germline-derived CDR1 and CDR2 are SGHTA and FQGNSA. The J segment lost 7 bases and the V segment lost 5 bases, leaving 8 bases of the junction unmatched. In DNA, the CDR3 is TGTGCCAGCAGCCCCCGGGGGGGACAGGGGAATGAGCAGTTCTTC. As protein: CASSPRGGQGNEQFF.

A few counts support this clonotype. V usage is TRBV19 and J usage is TRBJ1-5; D unclear. Germline V CDR1 and CDR2: LNHDA, SQIVND (reference sequence). V was clipped by 1 base and J by 2 bases, with 9 bases between them. The CDR3 covers 15 residues. The CDR3 DNA reads as TGTGCCAGTAGTATAGTACGGGCGGGCAATCAGCCCCAGCATTTT. The encoded protein is CASSIVRAGNQPQHF.

J is TRBJ2-1 and V is TRBV11-2, with 7 bases fitting TRBD2. The CDR3 length is 14 residues. Germline trimming cut 0 bases from V and 6 bases from J; bases unmatched to any gene: 2. From germline, CDR1 is SGHAT and CDR2 FQNNGV. CDR3 coding DNA: TGTGCCAGCAGCTTAGAGGCTAGCGGCAATGAGCAGTTCTTC. It codes for CASSLEASGNEQFF.

This clonotype was observed at least ten times. This chain links TRBV5-6 with TRBJ2-2, with TRBD1 identical over 9 bases. Per germline, CDR1 SGHDT and CDR2 YYEEEE. V gave up 4 bases and J gave up 7 bases; unmatched junction bases: 2. The CDR3 loop spans 13 amino acids. CDR3 protein: CASSGTGSGELFF. CDR3 sequence (DNA): TGTGCCAGCAGCGGGACAGGGAGCGGGGAGCTGTTTTTT.

The chain has TRBV5-1 and TRBJ2-5, with TRBD2 identical over 10 bases. The CDR3 has 16 amino acids. Germline trimming cut 4 bases from V and 5 bases from J; bases unmatched to any gene: 11. Germline V gene sequence: CDR1 SGHRS, CDR2 YFSETQ. CDR3 loop: CASSPVAGGSWETQYF. The CDR3 DNA is TGCGCCAGCAGCCCTGTAGCGGGAGGCTCTTGGGAGACCCAGTACTTC.

The table lists this clonotype with many counts. The chain uses TRBV3-1 and TRBJ2-2; D may be TRBD2 (5 bases). V lost 6 bases, J lost 3 bases, and 8 bases lay in between. Looked up from germline, CDR1 is LGHDT and CDR2 is YNNKEL (reference sequence). This CDR3 is built from 13 residues. The CDR3 sequence is CASSRGDTGELFF. DNA for the CDR3: TGTGCCAGCAGTCGGGGTGACACCGGGGAGCTGTTTTTT.

This clonotype has a handful of counts. The chain employs TRBV12-3 or TRBV12-4 and TRBJ2-7; a possible D gene is TRBD1 (5 bases). CDR3 length: 16 residues. V lost 2 bases, J lost 0 bases, and 14 bases lay in between. CDR3 bases: TGTGCCAGCAGTTTATTCCCCAGGGTAAGCTCCTACGAGCAGTACTTC. Translated, it gives CASSLFPRVSSYEQYF.

In its sample, this clonotype was seen a few times. The chain recombines TRBV5-1 with TRBJ1-2; 10 bases fit TRBD1. This CDR3 has 14 amino acids. V was pared by 4 bases and J by 6 bases, with 6 bases of the junction left unmatched. The V gene's germline CDR1 is SGHRS and CDR2 YFSETQ. As DNA, the CDR3 is TGCGCCAGCAGCCCCGGGACAGGGGACAATGGCTACACCTTC. This sequence encodes CASSPGTGDNGYTF. The full variable domain, rest sourced from reference TRBV5-1 and TRBJ1-2, is KAGVTQTPRYLIKTRGQQVTLSCSPISGHRSVSWYQQTPGQGLQFLFEYFSETQRNKGNFPGRFSGRQFSNSRSEMNVSTLELGDSALYLCASSPGTGDNGYTFGSGTRLTVV.

This clonotype showed up many times. This chain uses TRBV12-3 or TRBV12-4 with TRBJ1-2, with 8 bases identical to TRBD1. The CDR3 runs to 14 residues. V was pared by 4 bases and J by 5 bases, with 6 bases of the junction left unmatched. DNA of the CDR3: TGTGCCAGCAGTTCAGACAGGGGTCCTTATGGCTACACCTTC. The encoded protein is CASSSDRGPYGYTF.

The chain has TRBV11-2 and TRBJ2-7; D is tentatively TRBD1 or TRBD2 (5 bases each). The CDR3 covers 19 residues. Trimming cost V 2 bases and J 1 base, with 24 bases left between them. Germline CDR1 and CDR2: SGHAT and FQNNGV. The CDR3 bases are TGTGCCAGCAGCTTACCAAGAAGCATATCCATGGGGGATTCCTACGAGCAGTACTTC. Translation gives CASSLPRSISMGDSYEQYF.

This clonotype was observed at least ten times. This rearrangement joins TRBV12-3 or TRBV12-4 to TRBJ2-2; no reliable D call. V was clipped by 3 bases and J by 2 bases, with 10 bases between them. This CDR3 contains 15 residues. CDR3 in DNA: TGTGCCAGCAGTTTTAGACACCTAAACACCGGGGAGCTGTTTTTT. Translating it yields CASSFRHLNTGELFF.

This clonotype was seen only once. The genes are TRBV4-3 and TRBJ2-7; TRBD1 aligns across 10 bases. Germline V gene sequence: CDR1 LGHNA, CDR2 YSLEER. This CDR3 comprises 16 residues. Trimming took 3 bases from V and 5 from J; bases not matched to a gene: 10. In DNA, the CDR3 is TGCGCCAGCAGCCAGAGGGACAGGGGCCCATTGGACGAGCAGTACTTC. This gives the protein CASSQRDRGPLDEQYF.

This clonotype was counted a few times. The rearrangement uses TRBV29-1 and TRBJ2-7; TRBD1 agrees at 9 bases. The CDR3 is 13 residues long. The trim removed 7 bases at V and 2 bases at J, leaving 6 bases unmatched. Germline V gene lookup returns CDR1 SQVTM and CDR2 ANQGSEA. DNA of the CDR3: TGCAGCGCAGCCGGGACAGGGCCCTACGAGCAGTACTTC. It encodes CSAAGTGPYEQYF.

This clonotype was seen a few times. The rearrangement joins TRBV2 to TRBJ2-1; 9 bases fit TRBD2. V lost 3 bases and J lost 11; bases outside the gene matches: 11. Germline V gene sequence: CDR1 SNHLY, CDR2 FYNNEI. CDR3 length equals 15 residues. The DNA for the CDR3 is TGTGCCAGCAGTGATAGAGCGGGAGGCCCGAGGAAGCAGTTCTTC. As protein: CASSDRAGGPRKQFF.

This chain joins TRBV21-1 and TRBJ2-7. TRBV21-1 is recorded as a pseudogene. This CDR3 contains 13 residues. CDR3 in DNA: TGTGCCAGCAGCAAAGCGCAGGGATACGAGCAGTACTTC. Its translation is CASSKAQGYEQYF.

This clonotype has more than one count but fewer than ten. The chain joins TRBV7-9 to TRBJ1-6, with D unresolved. The germline V gene has CDR1 SEHNR and CDR2 FQNEAQ (reference sequence). CDR3 length: 15 amino acids. The V end was cut by 5 bases, the J end by 4 bases, with 12 bases between. The CDR3 reads CASSAIRQYNSPLHF. The CDR3, as DNA: TGTGCCAGCAGCGCAATCAGACAATATAATTCACCCCTCCACTTT.

In this sample, this clonotype turned up a few times. A read error may produce the germline difference seen at one junction end. The V gene is TRBV7-2, the J gene TRBJ2-5; D may correspond to TRBD1 or TRBD2 (6 bases each). Germline lookup yields CDR1 SGHTA and CDR2 FQGNSA. The CDR3 spans 14 residues. The CDR3 loop is CASSGGPGQKTQYF. In nucleotides, the CDR3 is TGTGCCAGCAGCGGGGGGCCGGGCCAAAAGACCCAGTACTTC.